Listed here are 8 T cell receptor beta chains from one sample, sequenced in a study of blood T cell repertoires in COVID-19. Produced via immunoSEQ multiplex PCR; TCRdb's table is partial and in-frame only. The data contain more than 200,000 clones, 75% to 90% of them singletons. Sequencing was carried out using PBMCs or T cells enriched from blood (not recorded which). These receptors all stem from a woman under 40 who had been exposed to COVID-19.

This chain uses TRBV28 with TRBJ1-5; TRBD1 is a possible D gene (5 bases). CDR3 length equals 16 residues. The V end was cut by 3 bases, the J end by 2 bases, with 14 bases between. CDR1 is MDHEN and CDR2 is SYDVKM in the germline V gene. In nucleotides, the CDR3 is TGTGCCAGCAGTTTTCGCCCGGGGGTGGGCAATCAGCCCCAGCATTTT. Residues: CASSFRPGVGNQPQHF.

The CDR3 nucleotides are TGTGCCAGTAGTATTTTTGCCAGGGCTGATTGGGGCTACACCTTC. Protein: CASSIFARADWGYTF. This chain links TRBV19 with TRBJ1-2; D is perhaps TRBD1 (5 bases). Trimming took off 3 bases at V and 8 bases at J, with 19 bases between the two ends. In germline, CDR1 is LNHDA, CDR2 SQIVND (reference sequence). This CDR3 is 15 amino acids long.

The count of this clone is one. The chain combines TRBV2 with TRBJ2-1; TRBD2 agrees at 11 bases. V was clipped by 11 bases and J by 0 bases; unmatched bases: 12. CDR1 and CDR2 (germline): SNHLY, FYNNEI. The CDR3 runs to 17 residues. For the CDR3, the DNA is TGTGCCTCGAGGAGACTAGCGGGGCCAAGCTCCTACAATGAGCAGTTCTTC. It codes for CASRRLAGPSSYNEQFF. The full variable domain, with the rest looked up from reference TRBV2 and TRBJ2-1, is EPEVTQTPSHQVTQMGQEVILRCVPISNHLYFYWYRQILGQKVEFLVSFYNNEISEKSEIFDDQFSVERPDGSNFTLKIRSTKLEDSAMYFCASRRLAGPSSYNEQFFGPGTRLTVL.

This clone has only a few counts. J is TRBJ2-1 and V is TRBV30; D assignment may be TRBD1 or TRBD2 (5 bases each). The germline V gene encodes CDR1 GTSNPN and CDR2 SVGIG (reference sequence). Trimming left V 5 bases short and J 4 bases short, with 12 bases between. The CDR3 covers 13 residues. CDR3 sequence: CAWGLTEYNEQFF. The CDR3 nucleotides read TGTGCCTGGGGACTGACAGAGTACAATGAGCAGTTCTTC. Based on the CDR3 plus reference TRBV30 and TRBJ2-1, the full variable domain is SQTIHQWPATLVQPVGSPLSLECTVEGTSNPNLYWYRQAAGRGLQLLFYSVGIGQISSEVPQNLSASRPQDRQFILSSKKLLLSDSGFYLCAWGLTEYNEQFFGPGTRLTVL.

CDR3 DNA sequence: TGTGCCAGCAGCTTCAGCCGCGGGAGTTCGGATGAGCAGTTCTTC. This codes for CASSFSRGSSDEQFF. This sequence joins TRBV3-1 (or the pseudogene TRBV3-2) and TRBJ2-1, with 7 nucleotides matching TRBD2. V lost 5 bases to trimming and J lost 8 bases; unmatched junction nucleotides: 12. This CDR3 is built from 15 residues. Per germline, CDR1 LGHDT and CDR2 YNNKEL (reference sequence).

The J gene is TRBJ1-3, the V gene TRBV6-5; the match to TRBD1 covers 7 bases. With 5 bases clipped from V and 3 bases from J, the junction kept 4 bases outside the gene matches. The CDR3 covers 14 residues. CDR1 is MNHEY, CDR2 SVGAGI, per germline. The CDR3 DNA is TGTGCCAGCAGTCACAGGGGAGGTGGAAACACCATATATTTT. This sequence encodes CASSHRGGGNTIYF.

The rearrangement uses TRBV12-5 and TRBJ1-1; 9 bases align to TRBD1. CDR3 size: 16 residues. Germline V gene lookup returns CDR1 LGHNT and CDR2 FRNRAP. V lost 1 base and J lost 3; bases outside the gene matches: 6. Here the CDR3 reads CASGLAAGTGYTEAFF. Written as DNA, the CDR3 is TGTGCTAGTGGTTTGGCTGCCGGGACAGGGTACACTGAAGCTTTCTTT.

This clone was picked up one time. Other DNA sequences of this sample code for an identical CDR3. V and J are TRBV30 and TRBJ1-5, with a tentative D call TRBD1 (5 bases). Germline lookup yields CDR1 GTSNPN and CDR2 SVGIG (reference sequence). V lost 2 bases and J 1 base, leaving 6 bases between the germline ends. The CDR3 extends over 13 amino acids. The CDR3 nucleotides read TGTGCCTGGAGTCGGGGGAGCAATCAGCCCCAGCATTTT. This encodes CAWSRGSNQPQHF.